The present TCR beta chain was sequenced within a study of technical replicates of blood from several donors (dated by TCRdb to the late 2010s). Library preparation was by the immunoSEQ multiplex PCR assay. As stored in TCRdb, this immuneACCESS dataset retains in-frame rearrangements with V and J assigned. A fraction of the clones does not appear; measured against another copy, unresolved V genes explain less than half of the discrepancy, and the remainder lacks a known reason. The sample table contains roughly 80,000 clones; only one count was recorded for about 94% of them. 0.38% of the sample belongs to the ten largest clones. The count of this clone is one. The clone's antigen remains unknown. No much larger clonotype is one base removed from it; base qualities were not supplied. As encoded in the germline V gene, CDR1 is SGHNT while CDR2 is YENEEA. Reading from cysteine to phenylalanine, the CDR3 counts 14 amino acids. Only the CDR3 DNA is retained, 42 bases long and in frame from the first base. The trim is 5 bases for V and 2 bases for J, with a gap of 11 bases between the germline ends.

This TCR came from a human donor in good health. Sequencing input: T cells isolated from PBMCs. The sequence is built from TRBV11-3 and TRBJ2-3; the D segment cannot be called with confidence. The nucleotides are TGTGCCAGCAGCCCTGGCCCCGCCACAGATACGCAGTATTTT. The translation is CASSPGPATDTQYF.